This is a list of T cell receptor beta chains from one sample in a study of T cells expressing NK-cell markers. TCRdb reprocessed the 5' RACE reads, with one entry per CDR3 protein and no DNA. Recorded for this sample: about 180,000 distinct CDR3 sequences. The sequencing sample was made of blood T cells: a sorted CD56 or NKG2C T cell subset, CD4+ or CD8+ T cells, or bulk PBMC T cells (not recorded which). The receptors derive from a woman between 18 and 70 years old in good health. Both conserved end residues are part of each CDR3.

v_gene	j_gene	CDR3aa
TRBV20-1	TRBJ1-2	CSARELSGVYGYTF
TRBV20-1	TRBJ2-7	CSASGGGEQYF
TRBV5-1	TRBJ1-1	CASSLVGLGFGDTEAFF
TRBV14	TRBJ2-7	CASSQSTGTGPYEQYF
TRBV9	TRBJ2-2	CASSFRGANTGELFF
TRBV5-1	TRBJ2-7	CASSPPGFYEQYF
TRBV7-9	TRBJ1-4	CASSAGQTIEKLFF
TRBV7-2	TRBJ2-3	CASSTPAGGGLRDTQYF
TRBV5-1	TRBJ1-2	CASSSIPSDYGYTF
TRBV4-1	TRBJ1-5	CASSQRTGDQPQHF
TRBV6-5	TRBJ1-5	CASSYDGTASNQPQHF
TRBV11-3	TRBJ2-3	CASSRDPTDTQYF
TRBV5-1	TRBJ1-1	CASQREGTEAFF
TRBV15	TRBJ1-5	CAITAKHNQPQHF
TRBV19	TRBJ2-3	CASSIAQAYADTQYF
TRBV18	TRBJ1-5	CASSQTGANQPQHF
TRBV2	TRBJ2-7	CASSALFGGEQYF
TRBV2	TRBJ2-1	CASTEGRLAGVNEQFF
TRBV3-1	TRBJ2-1	CASSHLVGGGDEQFF
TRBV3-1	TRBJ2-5	CASSQVRGGLETQYF
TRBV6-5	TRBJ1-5	CASSYSQGSWPQHF
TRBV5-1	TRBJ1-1	CASSPRGSSVTEAFF
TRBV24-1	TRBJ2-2	CATSDRTAGFGELFF
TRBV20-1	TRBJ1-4	CSASGGGNEKLFF
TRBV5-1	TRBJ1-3	CASRLTGDGNTIYF
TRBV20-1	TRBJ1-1	CSAAKTGGGTANTEAFF
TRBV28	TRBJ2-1	CASRPGLVSYNEQFF
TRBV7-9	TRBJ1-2	CASSKDNNYGYTF
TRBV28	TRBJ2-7	CASMGGSNEQYF
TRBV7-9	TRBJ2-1	CASSSIRTSGLYNEQFF
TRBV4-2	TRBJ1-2	CASSQDLQGFYGYTF
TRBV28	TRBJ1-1	CASSLSGLWTEAFF
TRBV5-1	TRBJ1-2	CASSFGQAQNYGYTF
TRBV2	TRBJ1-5	CASNRGNQPQHF
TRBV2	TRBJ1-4	CASATVSNEKLFF
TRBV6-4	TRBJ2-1	CASSQTGGYNEQFF
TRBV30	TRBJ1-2	CACPNPGQINYGYTF
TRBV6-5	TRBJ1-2	CASSYDGQGADGYTF
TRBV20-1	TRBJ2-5	CSASLDSGVETQYF
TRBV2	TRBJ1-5	CASTYQGAGNQPQHF
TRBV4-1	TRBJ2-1	CASSQLDLITYNEQFF
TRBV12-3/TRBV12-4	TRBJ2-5	CASSSSRQGGTQYF
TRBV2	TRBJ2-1	CASSEPGLAIEQFF
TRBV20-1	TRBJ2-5	CSARGDLRHQETQYF
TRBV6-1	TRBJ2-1	CASSEQLANEQFF
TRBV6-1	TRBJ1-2	CASRPDGNYGYTF
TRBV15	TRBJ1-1	CATSRDAGLGREAFF
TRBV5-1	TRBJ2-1	CASSLVGQNEQFF
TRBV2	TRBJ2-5	CASTPEASGRTLETQYF
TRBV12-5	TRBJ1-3	CASGLETGDGGNTIYF
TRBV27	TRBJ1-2	CASTNRENPAGYTF
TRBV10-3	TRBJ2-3	CAINPQGGDTDTQYF
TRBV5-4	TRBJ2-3	CASSLLADTDTQYF